These 26 T cell receptor beta chains came from one sample sequenced in a study of T cells after posttransplantation cyclophosphamide. Some clones are missing from TCRdb's copy, which holds only in-frame ones; the method was immunoSEQ multiplex PCR. The sample lists 30,000 or so clones; about nine tenths were seen once. Sequencing was performed on PBMCs. These receptors all stem from a man aged 50-60 years.

The chain recombines TRBV19 with TRBJ2-7; 9 bases map to TRBD1. The CDR3 covers 15 residues. Germline V lookup: CDR1 LNHDA, CDR2 SQIVND (reference sequence). V trimming: 2 bases; J trimming: 5 bases; junction bases outside the gene matches: 7. The CDR3 nucleotides read TGTGCCAGTAGTATAAGGGACAGGGTAAGGAACGAGCAGTACTTC. It specifies CASSIRDRVRNEQYF. The variable domain in full, with the rest retrieved from reference TRBV19 and TRBJ2-7, is DGGITQSPKYLFRKEGQNVTLSCEQNLNHDAMYWYRQDPGQGLRLIYYSQIVNDFQKGDIAEGYSVSREKKESFPLTVTSAQKNPTAFYLCASSIRDRVRNEQYFGPGTRLTVT.

V gene TRBV5-5 combines with J gene TRBJ2-7; D is perhaps TRBD2 (6 bases). Germline CDR1 reads SGHKS; CDR2 reads YYEKEE (reference sequence). CDR3 size: 13 residues. With 2 bases removed from V and 7 bases from J, the gap between germline ends came to 13 bases. This CDR3 reads CASSLSGGSEQYF. CDR3 nucleotide sequence: TGTGCCAGCAGCTTAAGTGGAGGGAGTGAGCAGTACTTC.

A few counts support this clone. The chain recombines TRBV6-1 with TRBJ1-6; 7 bases match TRBD1. The V segment lost 6 bases and the J segment 5 bases; nucleotides outside the gene matches: 4. The germline gives CDR1 MNHNS, CDR2 SASEGT. The CDR3 has 14 amino acids. Here the CDR3 reads CASRGQPNNSPLHF. The CDR3 DNA is TGTGCCAGCAGGGGACAGCCTAATAATTCACCCCTCCACTTT.

This clone turned up a few times. This chain connects TRBV7-6 to TRBJ1-1; TRBD1 matches 7 bases. Germline CDR1 and CDR2: SGHVS and FNYEAQ. CDR3 length: 13 amino acids. The V gene end was trimmed by 5 bases and the J gene end by 3 bases; junction bases not matched to a gene: 3. The CDR3 loop reads CASSQGQYTEAFF. CDR3 nucleotide sequence: TGTGCCAGCAGCCAGGGACAGTACACTGAAGCTTTCTTT.

The rearrangement uses TRBV7-2 and TRBJ2-1; 7 nucleotides match TRBD2. V lost 5 bases to trimming and J lost 4 bases; unmatched junction nucleotides: 11. CDR3 length: 16 amino acids. From germline, CDR1 is SGHTA and CDR2 FQGNSA. In DNA, the CDR3 is TGTGCCAGCAGCCCTCAGGGCGGGGGAGGATACAATGAGCAGTTCTTC. Encoded protein: CASSPQGGGGYNEQFF.

The table lists this clone with a few counts. The chain is built from TRBV6-1 and TRBJ1-3, with 9 bases identical to TRBD1. Trimming removed 5 bases from V and 8 bases from J; junction bases left unmatched: 4. The germline CDR1 and CDR2 sequences are MNHNS and SASEGT. CDR3 size: 13 residues. The CDR3 DNA sequence: TGTGCCAGCAGTATGACAGGGGGATACACCATATATTTT. This codes for CASSMTGGYTIYF.

The chain recombines TRBV11-3 with TRBJ2-1; 10 bases match TRBD2. V lost 0 bases and J lost 6; bases outside the gene matches: 8. The CDR3 covers 17 residues. Per the germline V gene, CDR1 is SGHNT and CDR2 is YENEEA. CDR3 in amino acids: CASSLDIVAGGPNEQFF. The CDR3 nucleotides are TGTGCCAGCAGCTTAGACATTGTAGCGGGAGGCCCCAATGAGCAGTTCTTC.

The gene calls are TRBV10-1 and TRBJ1-1; TRBD1 agrees at 10 bases. The germline V gene has CDR1 WNHNN and CDR2 SYGVQD (reference sequence). The CDR3 is 13 residues long. V dropped 9 bases and J dropped 9; count of bases not matched to a gene: 10. The CDR3 reads CASGPPGQGQAFF. DNA for the CDR3: TGCGCCAGTGGACCACCGGGACAGGGGCAAGCTTTCTTT.

The rearrangement links TRBV14 to TRBJ2-1, with D uncertain. Deletions cut 0 bases from V and 9 bases from J, with 24 bases between. This CDR3 has 18 residues. Germline CDR1 is SGHDN and CDR2 is FVKESK. For the CDR3, the DNA is TGTGCCAGCAGCCAAGAATACAGACGGAATACACGACCCTTTGAGCAGTTCTTC. This gives the protein CASSQEYRRNTRPFEQFF.

This clone has a single count. The V gene is TRBV28, the J gene TRBJ2-6; TRBD1 matches at 8 bases. TRBJ2-4 explains the end of the DNA better; the J call may be wrong. The V gene's germline CDR1 is MDHEN and CDR2 SYDVKM. The CDR3 sequence is 15 residues long. The CDR3 DNA reads as TGTGCCAGCAGTACCGGGACAGGTGCCAAAAACATTCAGTACTTC. It codes for CASSTGTGAKNIQYF.

The rearrangement joins TRBV11-3 to TRBJ2-1; 9 positions agree with TRBD2. The CDR3 spans 15 residues. Germline V gene data show CDR1 as SGHNT and CDR2 as YENEEA. V shed 0 bases and J 8 bases; nucleotides not matched to a gene: 5. The CDR3 spells CASSLERASGDEQFF. CDR3 DNA sequence: TGTGCCAGCAGCTTAGAGCGGGCTAGCGGGGATGAGCAGTTCTTC.

The CDR3 loop is CAWDSTGWAADTQYF. The CDR3 region has the DNA TGTGCCTGGGATTCGACAGGGTGGGCGGCAGATACGCAGTATTTT. V is TRBV30 and J is TRBJ2-3, with 7 bases matching TRBD1. After removal of 5 bases from V and 4 bases from J, the junction contained 12 bases not matched to a gene. Germline CDR1 reads GTSNPN; CDR2 reads SVGIG (reference sequence). This CDR3 is built from 15 residues.

The chain is built from TRBV7-3 and TRBJ2-2, with unresolved D. The length of the CDR3 is 12 residues. Looked up from germline, CDR1 is SGHTA and CDR2 is FQGTGA. Trimming removed 5 bases from V and 8 bases from J, with 9 bases in between. The CDR3 region is CASSASQGELFF. The CDR3 DNA sequence: TGTGCCAGCAGCGCCTCTCAGGGGGAGCTGTTTTTT.

This chain uses TRBV10-2 with TRBJ2-3; TRBD2 aligns across 10 bases. Germline trimming cut 4 bases from V and 9 bases from J; bases unmatched to any gene: 7. The CDR3 covers 14 residues. Germline V gives CDR1 WSHSY, CDR2 SAAADI. The CDR3 is CASSASGRALTQYF. CDR3 coding DNA: TGCGCCAGCAGTGCGAGCGGGAGGGCCTTAACGCAGTATTTT.

The V gene is TRBV7-3, the J gene TRBJ2-3; TRBD2 might be the D (6 bases). The germline V gene has CDR1 SGHTA and CDR2 FQGTGA. The CDR3 consists of 16 residues. V was shortened by 5 bases and J by 7 bases, with 22 bases between the two germline ends. The CDR3 bases are TGTGCCAGCAGCATTGGACCGGGGGATCGGGAAAATACGCAGTATTTT. Translated, it gives CASSIGPGDRENTQYF.

This chain uses TRBV27 with TRBJ2-3; D possibly corresponds to TRBD2 (5 bases). This CDR3 has 17 amino acids. The germline V gene has CDR1 MNHEY and CDR2 SMNVEV (reference sequence). V dropped 7 bases and J dropped 2 bases, with 22 bases sitting between them. CDR3 protein: CASKAAHTHHSTDTQYF. CDR3 nucleotides: TGTGCCAGCAAAGCGGCGCACACCCATCATTCCACAGATACGCAGTATTTT.

This chain uses TRBV5-4 with TRBJ2-1; 8 positions match TRBD2. V was pared by 0 bases and J by 6 bases, with 5 bases of the junction left unmatched. Germline V gives CDR1 SGHNT, CDR2 YYREEE (reference sequence). CDR3 size: 15 residues. The CDR3 coding sequence is TGTGCCAGCAGCTTGGCCGGGGGGGGCTCCAATGAGCAGTTCTTC. It codes for CASSLAGGGSNEQFF.

V gene TRBV9 combines with J gene TRBJ2-5, with 11 bases aligning to TRBD2. With 1 base clipped from V and 2 bases from J, the junction kept 4 bases outside the gene matches. The CDR3 is 16 residues long. The germline CDR1 and CDR2 sequences are SGDLS and YYNGEE. The CDR3: CASSVLAGGSQETQYF. In nucleotides, the CDR3 is TGTGCCAGCAGCGTACTAGCGGGGGGCAGTCAAGAGACCCAGTACTTC.

This clone was observed a handful of times. The V call is TRBV5-1, the J call TRBJ2-2; no firm D call. CDR1 is SGHRS, CDR2 YFSETQ, per germline. CDR3 length: 11 residues. The V end lost 3 bases, the J end lost 7 bases, and 4 bases lay between the germline ends. CDR3 in amino acids: CASSSVGELFF. The CDR3 DNA follows: TGCGCCAGCAGCTCGGTCGGGGAGCTGTTTTTT.

This clone was picked up one time. This chain uses TRBV5-1 with TRBJ2-3; TRBD2 aligns across 13 bases. V was pared by 5 bases and J by 10 bases, with 10 bases of the junction left unmatched. The CDR3 consists of 15 residues. The V gene's germline CDR1 is SGHRS and CDR2 YFSETQ. As DNA, the CDR3 is TGCGCCAGCAGTTCCGGGACTAGCGGGGTCCCCTCGCAGTATTTT. It translates to CASSSGTSGVPSQYF.

The V gene is TRBV15, the J gene TRBJ1-5, with D perhaps TRBD1 (5 bases). From germline, CDR1 is LNHNV and CDR2 YYDKDF (reference sequence). Trimming took 3 bases from V and 3 from J, leaving 6 bases between them. This CDR3 region has 13 residues. Written as DNA, the CDR3 is TGTGCCACCAGCAGGGACAACAATCAGCCCCAGCATTTT. Translating it yields CATSRDNNQPQHF.

As for this clone: A junction end diverges from the germline sequence, so it may reflect a read error. V is TRBV7-7 and J is TRBJ2-3; perhaps TRBD2 as D (5 bases). The CDR3 totals 15 residues. Per the germline V gene, CDR1 is SSHAT and CDR2 is FNYEAQ (reference sequence). CDR3 residues: CASSLGLGRGDTQYF. CDR3 sequence (DNA): TGTGCTAGCAGCTTAGGATTGGGCCGAGGGGATACGCAGTATTTT.

This chain joins TRBV11-3 and TRBJ2-7; TRBD2 matches 7 bases. This CDR3 has 14 residues. The germline V gene has CDR1 SGHNT and CDR2 YENEEA. The V gene end was trimmed by 5 bases and the J gene end by 6 bases; junction bases not matched to a gene: 10. The DNA for the CDR3 is TGTGCCAGCAGCAAATCGACTAGCTTGGTCGAGCAGTACTTC. Translating gives CASSKSTSLVEQYF.

V and J are TRBV30 and TRBJ1-2; D uncertain. The CDR3 contains 13 residues. V was pared by 3 bases and J by 1 base, with 9 bases between. Germline V gene data show CDR1 as GTSNPN and CDR2 as SVGIG (reference sequence). The CDR3 region is CAWSRSLNYGYTF. The CDR3 DNA reads as TGTGCCTGGAGCAGGTCGCTTAACTATGGCTACACCTTC.

The V gene is TRBV18, the J gene TRBJ2-3; 9 bases align to TRBD2. Trimming removed 1 base from V and 6 bases from J; junction bases left unmatched: 8. The germline V gene encodes CDR1 KGHSH and CDR2 LQKENI. The CDR3 is 16 amino acids. The CDR3: CASSPLPGLAADTQYF. The DNA of the CDR3 is TGTGCCAGCTCACCACTTCCGGGACTAGCAGCCGATACGCAGTATTTT.

As DNA, the CDR3 is TGTGCCAGCTCACCGGTCAGGGCCGCAGATACGCAGTATTTT. Translating it yields CASSPVRAADTQYF. The chain links TRBV18 to TRBJ2-3; perhaps TRBD1 as D (5 bases). The CDR3 contains 14 residues. Trimming cost V 3 bases and J 4 bases, with 11 bases left between them. Germline lookup yields CDR1 KGHSH and CDR2 LQKENI.